The T cell receptor (beta chain) under discussion was sequenced for a study of blood T cell repertoires in COVID-19. For the study at large: Researchers got acute and convalescent COVID-19 samples from the United States, Italy and Spain.

Individuals drawn from about 26 US areas were roughly 18 to 95 years old. Participants had their cohort set by participant-reported clinical history. Trimming removed 4 bases from V and 7 bases from J, with 13 bases in between. Germline assignment: CDR1 MNHEY and CDR2 SMNVEV (reference sequence). This CDR3 contains 13 residues. The table came from immunoSEQ multiplex PCR; TCRdb's copy has only in-frame clones and leaves some out. The table shows about 82,000 clones, with around 89% occurring only once. The specimen sequenced was PBMCs or T cells enriched from blood (not recorded which). The chain carries TRBV27 and TRBJ1-1, with TRBD1 as a possible D gene (5 bases). This TCR was recovered from a woman aged 50 to 60 with acute COVID-19. CDR3 in DNA: TGTGCCAGCAGTTCCAGCAGGGCCGTTGAAGCTTTCTTT. Translated: CASSSSRAVEAFF.